This T cell receptor (beta chain) is from a study of CD8+ T cells in alopecia areata. Broader study findings: Expanded CD8+ clones among the top 100, as well as scalp clonality, were significantly decreased by tofacitinib.

The V gene's germline CDR1 is LNHDA and CDR2 SQIVND (reference sequence). Trimming left V 5 bases short and J 5 bases short, with 15 bases between. CDR3 length equals 14 residues. Comments on this clone: What it binds is unknown.

Extracted from the samples, RNA was reverse transcribed into cDNA to serve as the sequencing template. Using immunoSEQ multiplex PCR, the repertoire was profiled, and TCRdb retains in-frame clones only, with some absent. The repertoire holds around 120,000 clones, 53% seen once, with roughly 0.5% in the top ten. As for treatment: oral pan-JAK inhibitor, 5-10 mg twice daily. The source of this sequence is a human donor with alopecia areata. Source: CD4+ T cells sorted from blood, taken at week 4, from a patient treated with tofacitinib. The V gene is TRBV19, the J gene TRBJ1-2; D gene unclear. The CDR3 here is CASSSSVEWYGYTF. Here the CDR3 DNA reads TGTGCCAGTAGTTCCTCTGTGGAGTGGTATGGCTACACCTTC.